Listed below are T cell receptor beta chains from one sample, sequenced in a study of post-analysis software for immune sequencing data. Each CDR3 protein gets one entry after TCRdb re-called the PCR reads with MiXCR. The profile shows roughly 540,000 distinct CDR3 sequences, approximately 34% of them singletons. The sequenced sample was blood. These receptors all come from a girl aged 2 to 17 with multiple sclerosis. The CDR3 runs from the conserved cysteine through the conserved F or W. A D gene is named only where the DNA matches it firmly. Only some rows state a clone size, as once, few, many or a class for expanded clones.

d_call,j_call,v_call,clone_size,cdr3_aa,cdr3_nt
TRBD1,TRBJ2-7,TRBV9,NA,CASSENRGQARDEQYF,TGTGCCAGCAGCGAAAACCGGGGACAGGCCAGGGACGAGCAGTACTTC
NA,TRBJ2-4,TRBV25-1,NA,CASSEGRWQNIQYF,TGTGCCAGCAGTGAGGGGCGGTGGCAAAACATTCAGTACTTC
TRBD1,TRBJ1-5,TRBV19,few,CASTADRARRNQPQHF,TGTGCCAGTACCGCCGACAGGGCTAGGCGCAATCAGCCCCAGCATTTT
NA,TRBJ2-1,TRBV7-6,few,CASSFSPARRGSSYNEQFF,TGTGCCAGCAGCTTCTCCCCCGCCCGTAGGGGAAGCTCCTACAATGAGCAGTTCTTC
NA,TRBJ2-5,TRBV5-1,few,CASSPRGGFGETQYF,TGCGCCAGCAGCCCCAGGGGGGGGTTTGGAGAGACCCAGTACTTC
TRBD1,TRBJ2-7,TRBV27,NA,CASSLPETGSAYEQYF,TGTGCCAGCAGTTTACCAGAGACAGGGAGTGCCTACGAGCAGTACTTC
NA,TRBJ1-5,TRBV7-2,NA,CASSSPDGSMPSNQPQHF,TGTGCCAGCAGCTCTCCCGACGGGTCCATGCCCAGCAATCAGCCCCAGCATTTT
TRBD2,TRBJ2-1,TRBV10-3,once,CAISAPGVAGFF,TGTGCCATCAGTGCACCGGGGGTAGCGGGGTTCTTC
NA,TRBJ1-2,TRBV6-1,NA,CASSEGRDGYTF,TGTGCCAGCAGTGAAGGCAGGGATGGCTACACCTTC
NA,TRBJ1-2,TRBV15,NA,CATSRAGTGSNEYGYTF,TGTGCCACCAGCAGAGCCGGCACAGGTTCTAACGAATATGGCTACACCTTC
TRBD1,TRBJ1-2,TRBV20-1,NA,CSAREDRSSGYTF,TGCAGTGCTAGAGAGGACAGGTCTAGTGGCTACACCTTC
NA,TRBJ1-2,TRBV7-9,few,CASSLGADPNYGYTF,TGTGCCAGCAGCTTAGGGGCAGATCCTAACTATGGCTACACCTTC
NA,TRBJ1-5,TRBV7-9,many,CASSLQGGQPQHF,TGTGCCAGCAGCCTACAGGGTGGGCAGCCCCAGCATTTT
TRBD1,TRBJ2-7,TRBV13,NA,CASSFRDRDLPEQYF,TGTGCCAGCAGCTTCCGGGACAGGGACCTTCCCGAGCAGTACTTC
TRBD2,TRBJ2-1,TRBV9,few,CASSAQLRGEPQFF,TGTGCCAGCAGCGCCCAACTCCGGGGGGAGCCGCAGTTCTTC
NA,TRBJ2-3,TRBV29-1,NA,CSVLPNTDTQYF,TGCAGCGTTCTCCCGAACACAGATACGCAGTATTTT
TRBD1,TRBJ1-6,TRBV4-1,few,CASSQGQYNSPLHF,TGCGCCAGCAGCCAGGGACAGTATAATTCACCCCTCCACTTT
TRBD2,TRBJ2-7,TRBV11-1,NA,CASSLYTSGTYEQYF,TGTGCCAGCAGCCTTTATACTAGCGGTACTTACGAGCAGTACTTC
NA,TRBJ2-3,TRBV11-1,few,CASSESGHPDTQYF,TGTGCCAGCAGCGAATCAGGACATCCAGATACGCAGTATTTT
NA,TRBJ2-5,TRBV12-3/TRBV12-4,few,CASSESSGTQYF,TGTGCCAGCAGTGAATCCAGCGGGACCCAGTACTTC
NA,TRBJ1-2,TRBV12-3/TRBV12-4,NA,CASSTRAAQYGYTF,TGTGCCAGCAGCACGAGGGCGGCACAGTATGGCTACACCTTC
NA,TRBJ2-2,TRBV24-1,NA,CATSDSDHTGELFF,TGTGCCACCAGTGATTCGGACCACACCGGGGAGCTGTTTTTT
NA,TRBJ2-3,TRBV7-9,few,CASSPAGVGSETDTQYF,TGTGCCAGCAGCCCAGCCGGGGTAGGGTCCGAAACAGATACGCAGTATTTT
NA,TRBJ2-1,TRBV28,few,CASSRTQRRPVWEQFF,TGTGCCAGCAGTCGAACTCAGAGGAGGCCCGTGTGGGAGCAGTTCTTC
NA,TRBJ1-1,TRBV20-1,few,CSASGYHMNTEAFF,TGCAGTGCTAGTGGATATCACATGAACACTGAAGCTTTCTTT
TRBD2,TRBJ2-1,TRBV9,few,CASSVVETSGGADEQFF,TGTGCCAGCAGCGTAGTAGAGACTAGCGGGGGGGCCGATGAGCAGTTCTTC
NA,TRBJ1-1,TRBV20-1,NA,CSATQSLSTEAFF,TGCAGTGCTACGCAGAGTCTGAGCACTGAAGCTTTCTTT
TRBD1,TRBJ1-2,TRBV20-1,few,CSASPTGAGYGYTF,TGCAGTGCTAGTCCGACAGGGGCCGGCTATGGCTACACCTTC
NA,TRBJ1-1,TRBV5-1,NA,CASSGTVGTEAFF,TGCGCCAGTTCCGGGACGGTGGGCACTGAAGCTTTCTTT
TRBD2,TRBJ2-3,TRBV12-3/TRBV12-4,few,CASRPTSGGYTDTQYF,TGTGCCAGCCGCCCGACTAGCGGGGGGTACACAGATACGCAGTATTTT
NA,TRBJ2-1,TRBV27,NA,CASSFGGRRNEQFF,TGTGCCAGCAGCTTCGGGGGACGACGCAATGAGCAGTTCTTC
NA,TRBJ2-3,TRBV20-1,few,CSARDAKVGSTDTQYF,TGCAGTGCCAGGGATGCTAAGGTGGGGAGCACAGATACGCAGTATTTT
TRBD2,TRBJ2-7,TRBV4-1,NA,CASSSPGTRTLNEQYF,TGCGCCAGCAGCAGCCCCGGGACTAGAACTCTCAATGAGCAGTACTTC
NA,TRBJ1-2,TRBV29-1,few,CSGSQMGQIYTF,TGCAGCGGGAGCCAAATGGGACAAATCTACACCTTC
NA,TRBJ2-5,TRBV6-4,once,CASSDCELIKETQYF,TGTGCCAGCAGTGACTGTGAACTTATTAAAGAGACCCAGTACTTC
NA,TRBJ2-7,TRBV20-1,NA,CSAPLGQENYEQYF,TGCAGTGCCCCACTTGGACAAGAAAACTACGAGCAGTACTTC
TRBD2,TRBJ2-1,TRBV7-2,NA,CASSDSGLARGGEQFF,TGTGCCAGCAGCGACTCCGGACTAGCGCGGGGGGGTGAGCAGTTCTTC
NA,TRBJ2-5,TRBV5-1,few,CASSFGPKETQYF,TGCGCCAGCAGCTTCGGACCCAAAGAGACCCAGTACTTC
NA,TRBJ2-3,TRBV5-1,NA,CASSFQDTDTQCF,TGCGCCAGCAGCTTTCAAGACACAGATACGCAGTGTTTT
NA,TRBJ2-3,TRBV18,NA,CASSPVGQITDTQYF,TGTGCCAGCTCACCGGTTGGGCAGATCACAGATACGCAGTATTTT
TRBD2,TRBJ2-3,TRBV4-1,few,CASSQGLANTDTQYF,TGCGCCAGCAGCCAGGGACTAGCGAATACAGATACGCAGTATTTT
NA,TRBJ2-1,TRBV5-1,NA,CASSLATASYNEQFF,TGCGCCAGCAGCTTGGCGACAGCCTCCTACAATGAGCAGTTCTTC
TRBD2,TRBJ2-1,TRBV10-3,NA,CAISERGLAGGPSSYNEQFF,TGTGCCATCAGTGAGAGGGGACTAGCGGGGGGACCTAGCTCCTACAATGAGCAGTTCTTC
NA,TRBJ1-6,TRBV20-1,few,CSARGTLIFNSPLHF,TGCAGTGCTAGGGGGACACTAATTTTTAATTCACCCCTCCACTTT
NA,TRBJ2-3,TRBV5-5,NA,CASSPMGADTQYF,TGTGCCAGCAGTCCCATGGGGGCAGATACGCAGTATTTT
TRBD1,TRBJ2-5,TRBV5-1,few,CASSRGQGVETQYF,TGCGCCAGCAGCCGAGGACAGGGGGTTGAGACCCAGTACTTC
NA,TRBJ2-1,TRBV10-3,few,CAIGTNERNEQFF,TGTGCCATCGGAACGAACGAGCGGAACGAGCAGTTCTTC